This passage covers 23 T cell receptor beta chains from one sample sequenced in a study of cytomegalovirus exposure and HLA in healthy donors. The PCR ran on 60 Vbeta and 13 Jbeta primers. Measured with immunoSEQ multiplex PCR; TCRdb has only the in-frame clones, and not every one. This table has some 69,000 clones, around 66% appearing once. The sample was PBMCs. These TCRs come from a male donor in good health and CMV-seropositive.

V gene TRBV7-3 combines with J gene TRBJ2-2; the match to TRBD2 covers 12 bases. This CDR3 is built from 16 residues. Germline CDR1 is SGHTA and CDR2 is FQGTGA. Trimming cost V 10 bases and J 5 bases; bases outside gene matches: 11. The CDR3 spells CATRLAGEFRTGELFF. The CDR3 bases are TGTGCCACTAGACTAGCGGGAGAGTTCAGAACCGGGGAGCTGTTTTTT.

The CDR3 reads CAWSLYQETQYF. The DNA for the CDR3 is TGTGCCTGGAGTCTTTACCAAGAGACCCAGTACTTC. This sequence joins TRBV30 and TRBJ2-5; D gene ambiguous. The ends were cut back, 2 bases at V and 0 bases at J, with 4 bases in the middle. CDR1 and CDR2 from the germline V gene are GTSNPN and SVGIG (reference sequence). The CDR3 is made up of 12 amino acids.

This clone turned up a few times. V is TRBV7-6 and J is TRBJ2-2, with D possibly matching TRBD1 (6 bases). This CDR3 region has 15 residues. V lost 1 base to trimming and J lost 5 bases, with 11 bases between them. CDR1 is SGHVS and CDR2 is FNYEAQ in the germline V gene. CDR3: CASSLDAGDTGELFF. Here the CDR3 DNA reads TGTGCCAGCAGCTTAGATGCAGGGGATACCGGGGAGCTGTTTTTT.

The chain uses TRBV27 and TRBJ1-6, with a possible D match to TRBD1 (5 bases). This CDR3 comprises 12 residues. The germline gives CDR1 MNHEY, CDR2 SMNVEV (reference sequence). The V and J ends lost 2 bases and 10 bases respectively, with 6 bases between them. CDR3 loop: CASSLQGSPLHF. DNA for the CDR3: TGTGCCAGCAGTTTACAGGGATCACCCCTCCACTTT.

This chain links TRBV7-9 with TRBJ2-7; no firm D call. This CDR3 contains 12 residues. Germline lookup yields CDR1 SEHNR and CDR2 FQNEAQ (reference sequence). The V and J ends lost 1 base and 9 bases respectively, with 10 bases between them. The CDR3 DNA sequence: TGTGCCAGCAGCTTAGGGTCTAGAGGGCAGTACTTC. Translating it yields CASSLGSRGQYF.

This clone turned up a few times. The V gene is TRBV6-1, the J gene TRBJ2-7; TRBD2 matches at 8 bases. The CDR3 covers 14 residues. Germline trimming cut 6 bases from V and 2 bases from J; bases unmatched to any gene: 6. The germline V gene encodes CDR1 MNHNS and CDR2 SASEGT. Written as DNA, the CDR3 is TGTGCCAGCAGAAGCGGGGGACGCACCTACGAGCAGTACTTC. Translation gives CASRSGGRTYEQYF.

The V and J genes are TRBV7-9 and TRBJ2-1; maybe TRBD2 (5 bases). With 0 bases removed from V and 7 bases from J, the gap between germline ends came to 10 bases. The CDR3 totals 14 residues. Germline CDR1 reads SEHNR; CDR2 reads FQNEAQ (reference sequence). The CDR3, as DNA: TGTGCCAGCAGCTTAGCTTTTCCGGGAAATGAGCAGTTCTTC. Its protein is CASSLAFPGNEQFF. Variable domain in full (rest from reference TRBV7-9 and TRBJ2-1): DTGVSQNPRHKITKRGQNVTFRCDPISEHNRLYWYRQTLGQGPEFLTYFQNEAQLEKSRLLSDRFSAERPKGSFSTLEIQRTEQGDSAMYLCASSLAFPGNEQFFGPGTRLTVL.

This chain joins TRBV10-3 and TRBJ2-7; 11 bases align to TRBD2. The germline V gene encodes CDR1 ENHRY and CDR2 SYGVKD. CDR3 length equals 14 residues. V lost 4 bases, J lost 3 bases, and 2 bases stayed unmatched. CDR3 bases: TGTGCCATCAGTGTGGGGACTAGCGGCTACGAGCAGTACTTC. Its protein product is CAISVGTSGYEQYF.

The table lists this clone with a few counts. The chain is built from TRBV6-1 and TRBJ2-2; TRBD1 is a possible D gene (6 bases). The germline V gene has CDR1 MNHNS and CDR2 SASEGT. The length of the CDR3 is 13 residues. Trimming stripped 9 bases from V and 3 bases from J, with 11 bases between. The CDR3 protein is CASFRQDTGELFF. The DNA for the CDR3 is TGTGCCAGTTTCCGACAGGACACCGGGGAGCTGTTTTTT.

The chain carries TRBV6-1 and TRBJ2-4; D is perhaps TRBD2 (5 bases). The CDR3 totals 15 residues. Germline V gene data show CDR1 as MNHNS and CDR2 as SASEGT. V was clipped by 6 bases and J by 2 bases, with 14 bases between them. The CDR3 DNA is TGTGCCAGCAGCCCAATGAGGGATCCCAAAAACATTCAGTACTTC. Protein: CASSPMRDPKNIQYF.

The chain has TRBV9 and TRBJ1-4; 7 bases fit TRBD1. J lost 1 base, V lost 3 bases, and 9 bases had no gene match. Germline V CDR1 and CDR2: SGDLS, YYNGEE. This CDR3 contains 17 residues. CDR3 sequence (DNA): TGTGCCAGCAGCGAGAGGACAGGAGGAGGAACTAATGAAAAACTGTTTTTT. Its translation is CASSERTGGGTNEKLFF.

The chain links TRBV7-9 to TRBJ2-7; D possibly corresponds to TRBD1 (6 bases). Germline values: CDR1 SEHNR, CDR2 FQNEAQ (reference sequence). CDR3 length: 14 amino acids. Trimming removed 4 bases at V and 3 bases at J, with 13 bases between. The CDR3 is CASSSHGQSYEQYF. The CDR3 DNA is TGTGCCAGCAGCTCCCACGGACAGAGCTACGAGCAGTACTTC.

This sequence joins TRBV21-1 and TRBJ2-5; the tabulated D call, TRBD2, remains unverified against the DNA. TRBV21-1 is given as a pseudogene. This CDR3 spans 17 amino acids. The CDR3 region has the DNA TGTGCCAGCAGCAAAGAGGTAGGGTATAAGCGGGGGTCGACCCAGTACTTC. Its protein product is CASSKEVGYKRGSTQYF.

The chain has TRBV27 and TRBJ2-5, with D uncertain. The J call may be in error: the DNA end matches TRBJ2-7 better. In germline, CDR1 is MNHEY, CDR2 SMNVEV (reference sequence). The CDR3 spans 13 residues. In DNA form, the CDR3 reads TGTGCCAGCAGTTTGGGCCCCCCATACGAGCAGTACTTC. It translates to CASSLGPPYEQYF.

The chain is built from TRBV15 and TRBJ2-3; TRBD2 matches 7 bases. Trimming cost V 6 bases and J 6 bases; bases outside gene matches: 9. Germline CDR1 and CDR2: LNHNV and YYDKDF (reference sequence). The CDR3 runs to 14 residues. CDR3 loop: CATRTWGGPDTQYF. The CDR3, as DNA: TGTGCCACCAGGACTTGGGGGGGACCGGATACGCAGTATTTT.

This clone has just a few counts. V gene TRBV5-1 combines with J gene TRBJ2-6; D is perhaps TRBD2 (5 bases). The CDR3 totals 14 residues. Trimming shortened V by 4 bases and J by 4 bases, and 9 bases separated the two germline ends. CDR1 is SGHRS, CDR2 YFSETQ, per germline. The CDR3 region is CASSGESGANVLTF. The DNA of the CDR3 is TGCGCCAGCAGCGGGGAGTCAGGGGCCAACGTCCTGACTTTC.

The rearrangement uses TRBV2 and TRBJ1-5; D perhaps matches TRBD1 (6 bases). Trimming took 1 base from V and 6 from J, leaving 10 bases between them. This CDR3 is 14 amino acids long. Germline V lookup: CDR1 SNHLY, CDR2 FYNNEI. The CDR3 sequence: CASSEGRGGQPQHF. The CDR3 DNA reads as TGTGCCAGCAGTGAAGGGAGGGGGGGTCAGCCCCAGCATTTT.

V usage is TRBV9 and J usage is TRBJ1-4; 12 positions agree with TRBD1. V lost 1 base, J lost 3 bases, and 10 bases stayed unmatched. The CDR3 is made up of 19 amino acids. CDR1 and CDR2 from the germline V gene are SGDLS and YYNGEE. CDR3 nucleotide sequence: TGTGCCAGCAGCGTAACGGGACAGGGGGCCAGCCGTGCTAATGAAAAACTGTTTTTT. Translation gives CASSVTGQGASRANEKLFF.

The rearrangement joins TRBV7-9 to TRBJ1-4; D is perhaps TRBD1 (6 bases). Germline V gene lookup returns CDR1 SEHNR and CDR2 FQNEAQ (reference sequence). The CDR3 covers 15 residues. With 6 bases removed from V and 5 bases from J, the gap between germline ends came to 16 bases. This CDR3 reads CASRISGVLNEKLFF. The DNA of the CDR3 is TGTGCCAGCAGAATTTCAGGGGTCTTAAATGAAAAACTGTTTTTT.

V gene TRBV19 combines with J gene TRBJ1-5; D gene uncertain. The CDR3 extends over 13 amino acids. Germline V gene data show CDR1 as LNHDA and CDR2 as SQIVND (reference sequence). Trimming pared 8 bases from V and 4 bases from J, leaving 12 bases between. This CDR3 is CASAGTVNQPQHF. In DNA, the CDR3 is TGTGCCAGTGCAGGAACGGTAAATCAGCCCCAGCATTTT.

The sample holds one count of this clone. The J gene is TRBJ1-2, the V gene TRBV4-2; D call uncertain. There are 15 residues in the CDR3. In germline, CDR1 is LGHNA, CDR2 YNFKEQ. V shed 6 bases and J shed 3 bases, with 17 bases lying between them. The CDR3 is CASRVRGRVDYGYTF. The CDR3 DNA follows: TGTGCCAGCAGAGTTCGGGGAAGGGTGGACTATGGCTACACCTTC.

This clone came up once. The V and J genes are TRBV5-1 and TRBJ1-1; D not resolved. The V gene's germline CDR1 is SGHRS and CDR2 YFSETQ. There are 11 residues in the CDR3. Between the trimmed V and J ends, which lost 6 bases and 7 bases, there was a span of 10 bases. CDR3 nucleotides: TGCGCCAGCATCTACAGAGATGAAGCTTTCTTT. Encoded protein: CASIYRDEAFF.

This clone was seen a few times. The J gene is TRBJ1-3, the V gene TRBV9; 8 bases line up with TRBD1. The CDR3 contains 17 residues. Per germline, CDR1 SGDLS and CDR2 YYNGEE. V gave up 1 base and J gave up 0 bases; unmatched junction bases: 6. For the CDR3, the DNA is TGTGCCAGCAGCGTAATCCCGACAGGGGCCTCTGGAAACACCATATATTTT. Translation gives CASSVIPTGASGNTIYF.